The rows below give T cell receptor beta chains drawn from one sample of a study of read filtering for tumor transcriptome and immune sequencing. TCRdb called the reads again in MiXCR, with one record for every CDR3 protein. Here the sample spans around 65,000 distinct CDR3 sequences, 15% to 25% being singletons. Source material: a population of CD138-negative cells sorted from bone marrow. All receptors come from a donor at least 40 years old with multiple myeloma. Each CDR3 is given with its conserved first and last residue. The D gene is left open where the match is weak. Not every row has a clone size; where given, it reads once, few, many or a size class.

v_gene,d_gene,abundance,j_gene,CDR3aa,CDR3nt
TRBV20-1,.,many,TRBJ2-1,CSARVIKAQHYNEQFF,TGCAGTGCTAGAGTGATTAAGGCACAACATTACAATGAGCAGTTCTTC
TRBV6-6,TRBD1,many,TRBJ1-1,CASSHQRTGLNTEAFF,TGTGCCAGCAGTCACCAGCGGACAGGGCTAAACACTGAAGCTTTCTTT
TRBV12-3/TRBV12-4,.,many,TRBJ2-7,CASRGWGGTVGDEQYF,TGTGCCAGCAGAGGGTGGGGCGGGACAGTGGGAGACGAGCAGTACTTC
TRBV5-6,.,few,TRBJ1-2,CASSLNHGASNYGYTF,TGTGCCAGCAGCTTGAATCATGGGGCGTCTAACTATGGCTACACCTTC
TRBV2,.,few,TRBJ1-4,CASSGSSGAATNEKLFF,TGTGCCAGCAGTGGGTCGTCCGGGGCTGCAACTAATGAAAAACTGTTTTTT
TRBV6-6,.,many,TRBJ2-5,CASRVQGIPETQYF,TGTGCCAGCAGGGTACAGGGTATCCCAGAGACCCAGTACTTC
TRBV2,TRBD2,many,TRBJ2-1,CASRRELAASSYNEQFF,TGCGCCAGCAGGAGGGAGCTAGCGGCGAGCTCCTACAATGAGCAGTTCTTC
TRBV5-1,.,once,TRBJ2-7,CASSLLGRVTYEQYF,TGCGCCAGCAGCTTGCTGGGCAGGGTCACCTACGAGCAGTACTTC
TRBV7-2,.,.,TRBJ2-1,CASSPGGRSSYNEQFF,TGTGCCAGCAGCCCAGGGGGGCGGAGCTCCTACAATGAGCAGTTCTTC
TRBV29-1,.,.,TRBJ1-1,CSAVGGRGEGAFF,TGCAGCGCCGTTGGGGGAAGGGGTGAAGGAGCTTTCTTT
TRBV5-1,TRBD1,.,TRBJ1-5,CASSVGTGNQPQHF,TGCGCCAGCAGCGTCGGGACAGGGAATCAGCCCCAGCATTTT
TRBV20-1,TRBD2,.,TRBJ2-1,CSGLAGGPVDEQSF,TGCAGTGGGTTAGCGGGGGGGCCTGTTGATGAGCAGTCCTTC
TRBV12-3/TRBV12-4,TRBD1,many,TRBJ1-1,CASRGQGLFTEAFF,TGTGCCAGCAGGGGACAGGGGTTATTCACTGAAGCTTTCTTT
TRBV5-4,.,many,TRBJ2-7,CASSLGQLYEQYF,TGTGCCAGCAGCTTGGGGCAACTCTACGAGCAGTACTTC
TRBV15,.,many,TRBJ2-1,CATSRQKEEQFF,TGTGCCACCTCCCGACAGAAAGAGGAGCAGTTCTTC
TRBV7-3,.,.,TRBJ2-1,CAGSLGQPYNEQFF,TGTGCCGGCAGCCTTGGACAGCCCTACAATGAGCAGTTCTTC
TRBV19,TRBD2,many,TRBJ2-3,CASSAGLAGTPDTQYF,TGTGCCAGTAGTGCGGGACTAGCGGGAACCCCAGATACGCAGTATTTT
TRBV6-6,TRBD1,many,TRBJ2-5,CASTTRGQKETQYF,TGTGCCAGCACTACCCGGGGACAGAAAGAGACCCAGTACTTC
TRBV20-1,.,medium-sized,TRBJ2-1,CSARDAGANYNEQFF,TGCAGTGCTAGAGATGCAGGGGCGAACTACAATGAGCAGTTCTTC
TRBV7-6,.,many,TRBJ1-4,CASSPRQVNEKLFF,TGTGCCAGCAGCCCGCGACAGGTTAATGAAAAACTGTTTTTT
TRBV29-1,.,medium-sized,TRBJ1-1,CSVTRGGGTEAFF,TGCAGCGTAACGCGGGGGGGTGGGACTGAAGCTTTCTTT
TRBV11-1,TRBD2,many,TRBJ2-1,CASSALLAGVHNEQFF,TGTGCCAGCAGCGCCCTTCTAGCGGGAGTCCACAATGAGCAGTTCTTC
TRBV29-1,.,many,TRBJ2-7,CSAKPYREGVEQYF,TGCAGCGCCAAACCATACCGTGAGGGGGTCGAGCAGTACTTC
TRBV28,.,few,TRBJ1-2,CASGLNYGYTF,TGTGCCAGCGGTCTAAACTATGGCTACACCTTC
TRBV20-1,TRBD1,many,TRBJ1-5,CSANPIGTGGQPQHF,TGCAGTGCAAACCCAATCGGGACAGGGGGTCAGCCCCAGCATTTT
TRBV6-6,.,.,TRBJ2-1,CACSPEDRPYNEQFF,TGTGCCTGCAGCCCCGAGGACCGTCCCTACAATGAGCAGTTCTTC
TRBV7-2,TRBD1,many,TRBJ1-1,CASSLQGAAEAFF,TGTGCCAGCAGCTTACAGGGGGCAGCTGAAGCTTTCTTT
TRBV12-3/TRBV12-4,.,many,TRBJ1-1,CASSFRGGTEAFF,TGTGCCAGCAGTTTTAGGGGGGGCACTGAAGCTTTCTTT
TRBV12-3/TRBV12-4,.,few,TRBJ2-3,CASSPPPLVDTQYF,TGTGCCAGCAGTCCCCCTCCCTTGGTCGATACGCAGTATTTT
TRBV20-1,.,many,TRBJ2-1,CSGFGNEQFF,TGCAGTGGTTTTGGAAATGAGCAGTTCTTC
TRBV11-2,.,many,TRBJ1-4,CASSLYEGKLFF,TGTGCCAGCAGCTTATATGAGGGAAAACTGTTTTTT
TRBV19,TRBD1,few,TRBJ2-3,CASSPDRPVADTQYF,TGTGCCAGTAGTCCGGACAGGCCCGTAGCAGATACGCAGTATTTT
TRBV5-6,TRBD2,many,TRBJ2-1,CASSSPTSGGAYEQFF,TGTGCCAGCAGCTCCCCGACTAGCGGGGGGGCTTATGAGCAGTTCTTC
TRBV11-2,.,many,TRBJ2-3,CASRRTPGTDTQYF,TGTGCCAGCAGAAGGACACCCGGCACGGATACGCAGTATTTT
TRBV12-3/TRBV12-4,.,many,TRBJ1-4,CASSFGEKLFF,TGTGCCAGCAGTTTCGGTGAAAAACTGTTTTTT
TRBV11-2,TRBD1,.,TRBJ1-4,CASSRGQGGREKLFF,TGTGCCAGCAGCCGCGGACAGGGGGGACGCGAAAAACTGTTTTTT
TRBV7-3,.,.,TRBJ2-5,CASSLYAKETQYF,TGTGCCAGCAGCTTATACGCGAAAGAGACCCAGTACTTC
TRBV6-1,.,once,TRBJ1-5,CASRDDNRDSSQPQHF,TGTGCCAGCAGGGACGATAACAGGGATAGCAGTCAGCCCCAGCATTTT
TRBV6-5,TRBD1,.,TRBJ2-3,CASSYGTGSKDTQYF,TGTGCCAGCAGTTACGGGACAGGGTCCAAAGATACGCAGTATTTT
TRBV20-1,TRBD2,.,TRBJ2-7,CSASGLGNYEQYF,TGCAGTGCTAGTGGACTAGGCAATTACGAGCAGTACTTC
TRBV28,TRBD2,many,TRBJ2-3,CASGTASGKSDTQYF,TGTGCCAGCGGAACGGCTAGCGGAAAGTCAGATACGCAGTATTTT
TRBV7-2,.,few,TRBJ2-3,CASSPGRVTDTQYF,TGTGCCAGCAGCCCCGGCCGCGTCACAGATACGCAGTATTTT
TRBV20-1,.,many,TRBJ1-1,CSARRIKNTEAFF,TGCAGTGCCAGGAGGATTAAGAACACTGAAGCTTTCTTT
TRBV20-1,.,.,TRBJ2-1,CSAVSGKGEQFF,TGCAGTGCAGTCTCAGGGAAAGGTGAGCAGTTTTTC
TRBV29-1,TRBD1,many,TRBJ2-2,CSVSPGTGSGTGELFF,TGCAGCGTGAGTCCCGGGACAGGGAGTGGCACCGGGGAGCTGTTTTTT
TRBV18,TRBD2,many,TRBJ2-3,CASSPQQGTSGADTQYF,TGTGCCAGCTCACCCCAGCAAGGGACTAGCGGGGCCGATACGCAGTATTTT
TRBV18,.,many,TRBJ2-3,CASSPPEVRDTQYF,TGTGCCAGCTCACCACCGGAGGTCAGGGATACGCAGTATTTT
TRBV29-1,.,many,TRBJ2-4,CSVEGGAGENIQYF,TGCAGCGTTGAAGGGGGCGCCGGAGAGAACATTCAGTACTTC
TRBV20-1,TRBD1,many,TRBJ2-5,CSARDRSGRGRGETQYF,TGCAGTGCTAGAGATAGGTCCGGCAGGGGGCGAGGAGAGACCCAGTACTTC
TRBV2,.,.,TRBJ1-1,CASSNTNIEAFF,TGTGCCAGCAGTAACACGAACATTGAAGCTTTCTTT
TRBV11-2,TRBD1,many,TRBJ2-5,CASSLKTGSPLQETQYF,TGTGCCAGCAGCTTAAAGACAGGGTCCCCCTTACAAGAGACCCAGTACTTC
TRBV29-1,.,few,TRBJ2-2,CSSLRGRGDHLRNTGELFF,TGCAGCTCTCTAAGGGGCAGGGGTGACCATTTGAGGAACACCGGGGAGCTGTTTTTT
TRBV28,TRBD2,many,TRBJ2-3,CASSSSGGAVDTQYF,TGTGCCAGCAGCTCTAGCGGGGGGGCCGTAGATACGCAGTATTTT
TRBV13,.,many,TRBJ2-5,CASSLALVQETQYF,TGTGCCAGCAGCTTGGCGCTAGTCCAAGAGACCCAGTACTTC